This T cell receptor (beta chain) was recorded in a study of T cell responses to AZD1222 COVID-19 vaccine. V lost 3 bases and J lost 6, with 8 bases in between. Germline CDR1 SQVTM, CDR2 ANQGSEA. The CDR3 spans 11 residues. Findings and caveats of the study: Recipients of two AZD1222 doses showed rising Spike-specific TCR breadth and depth. Sampling captured repertoires only after the peak T cell response. Baseline testing showed seropositivity in only five to seven AZD1222 recipients. Donor demographics were predominantly white British with a female majority; clonal diversity may be underestimated.

A note on this clone: Its target is not known.

Assay used: immunoSEQ multiplex PCR; TCRdb lists only in-frame clones, some missing. This sample yields 80,000 to 100,000 clones, of which 85% to 90% are seen a single time; 6.5% to 8% belongs to the top ten. This chain uses TRBV29-1 with TRBJ1-2, with D perhaps TRBD1 (5 bases). Here the sequenced sample was peripheral blood, taken on day 0 of AZD1222 vaccination. The clonotype comes from an adult in good health. The CDR3 nucleotides read TGCAGCGTTGACGAGACAGATGGCTACACCTTC. It is translated as CSVDETDGYTF.